This T cell receptor (beta chain) was captured in a study of blood T cell repertoires in COVID-19. Study-wide background: Samples representing acute and convalescent COVID-19 were sourced from the United States, Italy and Spain.

In the authors' workflow: Amplification of reference gene primers provided the estimated nucleated cell counts. The method was immunoSEQ multiplex PCR; TCRdb's version includes in-frame clones alone and lacks a portion of them. Clonal size and the V and J genes are those of that table, whereas D and trimming came from the DNA. Here the sample spans around 200,000 clones, 80% to 90% being singletons. The specimen was peripheral blood. The clonotype comes from a woman between 45 and 65 years old with acute or convalescent COVID-19.

CDR3 DNA: TGTGCCAGCAGTTACCACAGGGGGCCTAACAATGAGCAGTTCTTC. The encoded protein is CASSYHRGPNNEQFF. The J gene is TRBJ2-1, the V gene TRBV6-2 or TRBV6-3, with 9 bases matching TRBD1. The germline V gene has CDR1 MNHEY and CDR2 SVGEGT. Trimming cost V 2 bases and J 5 bases; bases outside gene matches: 4. This CDR3 has 15 residues.